This passage covers 9 T cell receptor beta chains from one sample sequenced in a study of response to subunit inactivated influenza vaccine. In TCRdb, the RT-PCR reads were re-called with MiXCR into one record per CDR3 protein. The top ten clones hold 7.5% to 8% of a sample with about 700,000 distinct CDR3 sequences, 12% to 15% of them seen once. The source material was PBMCs from blood, sampled around 15 days before vaccination. These receptors were obtained from a man aged 50 or older who received an inactivated influenza vaccine.

This clonotype was picked up many times. The chain is built from TRBV7-8 and TRBJ2-7, with 8 bases that match TRBD1. V lost 5 bases to trimming and J lost 7 bases; unmatched junction nucleotides: 10. The CDR3 contains 14 residues. CDR1 is SGHVS, CDR2 FQNEAQ, per germline. CDR3 amino acids: CASSEWTGTGEQYF. DNA for the CDR3: TGTGCCAGCAGCGAGTGGACAGGGACGGGAGAGCAGTACTTC. Looking up the rest from reference TRBV7-8 and TRBJ2-7 gives the full variable domain: GAGVSQSPRYKVAKRGQDVALRCDPISGHVSLFWYQQALGQGPEFLTYFQNEAQLDKSGLPSDRFFAERPEGSVSTLKIQRTQQEDSAVYLCASSEWTGTGEQYFGPGTRLTVT.

The rearrangement joins TRBV28 to TRBJ1-1; a weak D match, TRBD1 (5 bases). The CDR3 is 14 residues long. Germline values: CDR1 MDHEN, CDR2 SYDVKM. V was trimmed by 2 bases and J by 4 bases, leaving 11 bases between them. CDR3 in amino acids: CASSLAGTSTEAFF. The DNA of the CDR3 is TGTGCCAGCAGTTTAGCAGGGACGAGCACTGAAGCTTTCTTT.

The chain employs TRBV7-8 and TRBJ2-3; D might be TRBD2 (5 bases). V was shortened by 4 bases and J by 2 bases, with 16 bases between the two germline ends. Germline loops: CDR1 SGHVS, CDR2 FQNEAQ. CDR3 length: 16 amino acids. The CDR3 DNA sequence: TGTGCCAGCAGCTCCGACGTGGGTAGCGACACAGATACGCAGTATTTT. Protein product: CASSSDVGSDTDTQYF.

The table lists this clonotype with a few counts. This chain uses TRBV27 with TRBJ2-1; unclear D gene. The CDR3 runs 15 residues. Germline CDR1 MNHEY, CDR2 SMNVEV (reference sequence). The ends were cut back, 0 bases at V and 3 bases at J, with 9 bases in the middle. CDR3 region: CASSLSETGYNEQFF. The CDR3 DNA is TGTGCCAGCAGTTTATCCGAGACTGGCTACAATGAGCAGTTCTTC.

The chain is built from TRBV6-2 or TRBV6-3 and TRBJ2-2, with D hard to call. CDR1 is MNHEY and CDR2 is SVGEGT in the germline V gene. V was clipped by 2 bases and J by 0 bases, with 13 bases between them. This CDR3 is 17 amino acids long. DNA for the CDR3: TGTGCCAGCAGTTACGATAGGTCCCTCGCGAACACCGGGGAGCTGTTTTTT. This codes for CASSYDRSLANTGELFF.

This clonotype was detected only a few times. The genes are TRBV10-3 and TRBJ1-6, with D uncertain. V shed 3 bases and J shed 9 bases, with 6 bases lying between them. CDR3 length: 12 amino acids. Looked up from germline, CDR1 is ENHRY and CDR2 is SYGVKD. CDR3 sequence (DNA): TGTGCCATCAGTGAAAGAAGTTCACCCCTCCACTTT. Its protein product is CAISERSSPLHF.

The CDR3 nucleotides read TGTGCCAGCAGCCAGCTAGCGGTCCAAGAGACCCAGTACTTC. This encodes CASSQLAVQETQYF. The chain joins TRBV3-1 to TRBJ2-5; 7 bases map to TRBD2. CDR1 and CDR2 from the germline V gene are LGHDT and YNNKEL (reference sequence). Trimming took 3 bases from V and 1 from J; bases not matched to a gene: 2. CDR3 length equals 14 residues.

At least ten counts were recorded for this clonotype. V and J are TRBV7-9 and TRBJ2-7; TRBD1 is a possible D gene (5 bases). CDR1 is SEHNR, CDR2 FQNEAQ, per germline (reference sequence). The CDR3 loop spans 12 amino acids. With 3 bases removed from V and 4 bases from J, the gap between germline ends came to 7 bases. The CDR3 sequence: CASSFDSYEQYF. The DNA for the CDR3 is TGTGCCAGCAGCTTCGACAGTTACGAGCAGTACTTC.

V usage is TRBV4-3 and J usage is TRBJ2-5; the D gene is possibly TRBD2 (6 bases). Trimming pared 1 base from V and 0 bases from J, leaving 15 bases between. CDR3 length equals 17 residues. Germline V CDR1 and CDR2: LGHNA, YSLEER. CDR3 protein: CASSQADSGRYQETQYF. CDR3 nucleotides: TGCGCCAGCAGCCAAGCCGATAGCGGAAGGTACCAAGAGACCCAGTACTTC.